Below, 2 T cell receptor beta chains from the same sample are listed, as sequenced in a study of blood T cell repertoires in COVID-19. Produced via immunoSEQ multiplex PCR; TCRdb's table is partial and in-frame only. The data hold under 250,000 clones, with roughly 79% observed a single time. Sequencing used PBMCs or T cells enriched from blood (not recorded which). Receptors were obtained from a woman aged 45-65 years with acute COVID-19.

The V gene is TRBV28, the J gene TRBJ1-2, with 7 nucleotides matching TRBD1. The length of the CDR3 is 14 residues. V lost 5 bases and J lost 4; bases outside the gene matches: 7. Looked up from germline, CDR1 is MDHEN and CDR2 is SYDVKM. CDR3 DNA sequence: TGTGCCAGCAGTCCCGGACAGGCTGTCTATGGCTACACCTTC. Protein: CASSPGQAVYGYTF.

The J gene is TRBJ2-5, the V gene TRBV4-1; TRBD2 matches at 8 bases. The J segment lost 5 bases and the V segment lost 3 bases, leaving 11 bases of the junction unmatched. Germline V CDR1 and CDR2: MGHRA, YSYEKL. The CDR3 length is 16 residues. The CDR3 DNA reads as TGCGCCAGCAGCCACGCCGGGAGGGGGTTCGTCGAGACCCAGTACTTC. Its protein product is CASSHAGRGFVETQYF.